The following is a TCR beta chain sequence with its context. Its antigen is undetermined. Using immunoSEQ multiplex PCR, the repertoire was profiled, and TCRdb retains in-frame clones only, with some absent. The sample consists of about 2.4 million clones, approximately 93% of them appearing once. This specimen belongs to a study of shared clonotypes between healthy human individuals. Study-wide context: Researchers assigned three CD4 naive, three CD4 memory, two CD8 naive and one CD8 memory plate to each donor.

The CDR3 contains 14 residues. Germline-derived CDR1 and CDR2 are SEHNR and FQNEAQ (reference sequence). Trimming left V 3 bases short and J 4 bases short, with 11 bases between. Findings of the study overall: With few donors, the genetic and exposure-history diversity represented was limited. Naive CD4 clonotype sharing across a few donors was about 5%. The study found lower generation probabilities in non-shared clonotypes than in those shared by all four donors.

This TCR came from a man between 18 and 35 years old in good health. Some clones in this sample may be carry-over from other donors' samples. Sequencing was performed on naive CD4+ T cells from PBMCs. Subset specified: CD45RA+ positively selected. The chain recombines TRBV7-9 with TRBJ2-3; D is unresolved. CDR3 loop: CASSFMLEADTQYF. CDR3 DNA sequence: TGTGCCAGCAGCTTCATGCTAGAGGCAGATACGCAGTATTTT.